This T cell receptor beta chain was identified during a study of T-cell memory formation after mild COVID-19. Looking at the study overall: The study found TCR clusters largely donor specific.

The study's findings and limits: CD4+ contracting clones were found mainly in CM and EM, and CD8+ ones in EMRA. Clones shrinking from day 15 to 85 showed even CD4/CD8 mixes; later expanders tilted CD4+.

With respect to this clonotype: As yet, its antigen is unknown.

TCRdb reprocessed the 5' RACE reads with MiXCR, giving one entry per CDR3 protein. The sample comprises under 300,000 distinct CDR3 sequences, less than 20% of which are singletons, and about 3.5% rests with the top ten. V lost 6 bases and J 6 bases, leaving 18 bases between the germline ends. Germline lookup yields CDR1 DFQATT and CDR2 SNEGSKA (reference sequence). There are 13 residues in the CDR3. This chain links TRBV20-1 with TRBJ2-7; D could derive from TRBD1 or TRBD2 (5 bases each). The source is a man younger than 35 who had mild COVID-19 (a few samples of this study predate the infection). Cell type and time point are not known. Sequencing was performed on PBMCs or a T cell subset sorted from them (not recorded which). The CDR3 DNA reads TGCAGTGCCCCCCGGGACGCCATCGGCGAGCAGTACTTC. Protein sequence: CSAPRDAIGEQYF.